Each of the 14 T cell receptor beta chains below was sequenced from the same sample in a study of blood T cell repertoires in COVID-19. TCRdb's table, derived via immunoSEQ multiplex PCR, lists solely in-frame clones and lacks some. Of approximately 470,000 clones in the sample, approximately 85% were seen once. The sample taken for sequencing was peripheral blood. Source of these receptors: a human donor in a cohort sampled during active COVID-19.

The chain recombines TRBV21-1 with TRBJ2-2; TRBD1 reflects the table's D call only, with no check against the DNA. TRBV21-1 corresponds to a pseudogene. The CDR3 extends over 8 amino acids. CDR3 sequence: CATRELFF. CDR3 nucleotides: TGTGCCACCAGGGAGCTGTTTTTT.

The chain recombines TRBV7-8 with TRBJ2-7; maybe TRBD1 (6 bases). Germline V gene data show CDR1 as SGHVS and CDR2 as FQNEAQ. With 0 bases removed from V and 1 base from J, the gap between germline ends came to 7 bases. There are 14 residues in the CDR3. CDR3 loop: CASSLATGSYEQYF. The CDR3 region has the DNA TGTGCCAGCAGCTTAGCGACAGGATCCTACGAGCAGTACTTC.

The genes are TRBV7-3 and TRBJ2-3; D gene uncertain. Germline assignment: CDR1 SGHTA and CDR2 FQGTGA. The CDR3 runs to 16 residues. V lost 2 bases, J lost 0 bases, and 12 bases lay in between. CDR3 residues: CASSLGVATSTDTQYF. As DNA, the CDR3 is TGTGCCAGCAGCTTAGGAGTAGCCACTAGCACAGATACGCAGTATTTT.

V gene TRBV29-1 combines with J gene TRBJ1-2; D may be TRBD1 (5 bases). With 6 bases removed from V and 8 bases from J, the gap between germline ends came to 13 bases. The CDR3 covers 11 residues. Germline assignment: CDR1 SQVTM and CDR2 ANQGSEA. The CDR3 nucleotides are TGCAGCGTGGGGTCCCAGGGCGGCTACACCTTC. This gives the protein CSVGSQGGYTF.

This clone was detected only a few times. The genes are TRBV2 and TRBJ2-1, with 7 bases identical to TRBD1. V lost 6 bases, J lost 10 bases, and 15 bases stayed unmatched. The CDR3 consists of 15 residues. Germline V CDR1 and CDR2: SNHLY, FYNNEI. In nucleotides, the CDR3 is TGTGCCAGCAGCCCCAGTAGTACAGGGGCGAACGAGCAGTTCTTC. Translated: CASSPSSTGANEQFF.

The chain combines TRBV12-3 or TRBV12-4 with TRBJ1-5; TRBD1 might be the D (5 bases). The CDR3 loop spans 13 amino acids. Trimming stripped 7 bases from V and 3 bases from J, with 10 bases between. The CDR3 nucleotides are TGTGCCAGCAACCGACAGTTCAATCAGCCCCAGCATTTT. It encodes CASNRQFNQPQHF.

V and J are TRBV11-3 and TRBJ1-2; no definite D call. V shed 5 bases and J shed 4 bases, with 8 bases lying between them. In germline, CDR1 is SGHNT, CDR2 YENEEA. There are 12 residues in the CDR3. CDR3 DNA sequence: TGTGCCAGCAGCATCACAAGCTATGGCTACACCTTC. The encoded protein is CASSITSYGYTF.

The CDR3 loop is CASSYADKNTEAFF. CDR3 bases: TGTGCCAGCAGTTATGCGGATAAGAACACTGAAGCTTTCTTT. The chain links TRBV6-5 to TRBJ1-1, with unresolved D. CDR3 length: 14 amino acids. Germline V CDR1 and CDR2: MNHEY, SVGAGI. Deletions cut 3 bases from V and 1 base from J, with 9 bases between.

The V call is TRBV28, the J call TRBJ1-1, with 7 bases that match TRBD1. Trimming took 7 bases from V and 2 from J; bases not matched to a gene: 13. Germline CDR1 MDHEN, CDR2 SYDVKM. The length of the CDR3 is 16 residues. In nucleotides, the CDR3 is TGTGCCAGCACCCAAGGAGGGGGCGCGTTAAACACTGAAGCTTTCTTT. Translation: CASTQGGGALNTEAFF.

This clone was seen only once. The J gene is TRBJ2-4, the V gene TRBV3-1 (or the pseudogene TRBV3-2); D call uncertain. The V end lost 4 bases, the J end lost 11 bases, and 18 bases lay between the germline ends. The CDR3 has 14 residues. Germline CDR1 is LGHDT and CDR2 is YNNKEL (reference sequence). CDR3 DNA: TGTGCCAGCAGCCCCGTTTGGTCAGCCGAGGTTCAGTACTTC. This sequence encodes CASSPVWSAEVQYF.

The chain recombines TRBV12-5 with TRBJ2-5; 8 nucleotides line up with TRBD1. V shed 4 bases, J shed 4 bases, and the junction held 2 bases outside the gene matches. The length of the CDR3 is 13 residues. Germline lookup yields CDR1 LGHNT and CDR2 FRNRAP. CDR3 nucleotides: TGTGCTAGTGGTTATCAGGGGGCAGAGACCCAGTACTTC. This encodes CASGYQGAETQYF.

The V and J genes are TRBV27 and TRBJ1-2; a weak D match, TRBD1 (6 bases). This CDR3 comprises 13 residues. CDR1 and CDR2 (germline): MNHEY, SMNVEV (reference sequence). The V gene lost 5 bases and the J gene lost 1 base, with 8 bases spanning the gap. CDR3 bases: TGTGCCAGCAGTCCAGGGGTTAACTATGGCTACACCTTC. Its translation is CASSPGVNYGYTF.

This chain joins TRBV29-1 and TRBJ2-1; D unclear. Germline values: CDR1 SQVTM, CDR2 ANQGSEA. Trimming pared 5 bases from V and 0 bases from J, leaving 8 bases between. CDR3 length equals 13 residues. In DNA, the CDR3 is TGCAGCGTTTACCGGAGCTCCTACAATGAGCAGTTCTTC. It specifies CSVYRSSYNEQFF.

CDR3 coding DNA: TGTGCCAGCAGCTTAGATCTACCCTCCCATGAGCAGTTCTTC. Protein product: CASSLDLPSHEQFF. The gene calls are TRBV11-2 and TRBJ2-1; D unresolved. V was trimmed by 0 bases and J by 8 bases, leaving 11 bases between them. Germline CDR1 and CDR2: SGHAT and FQNNGV. The CDR3 covers 14 residues. The variable domain in full, with the rest retrieved from reference TRBV11-2 and TRBJ2-1, is EAGVAQSPRYKIIEKRQSVAFWCNPISGHATLYWYQQILGQGPKLLIQFQNNGVVDDSQLPKDRFSAERLKGVDSTLKIQPAKLEDSAVYLCASSLDLPSHEQFFGPGTRLTVL.